Following are 30 T cell receptor beta chains from one sample sequenced in a study of T cell repertoires and HLA-DP antigens. Libraries were prepared by immunoSEQ multiplex PCR; TCRdb keeps only in-frame clonotypes and omits some of them. The top ten hold about 0.3% of the sample, which has about 110,000 clones, 92% seen once. Antigen specificity for these receptors is unknown. The sample comprised CD4+ T cells from PBMCs. Source of these receptors: a woman between 18 and 29 years old in good health and CMV-seronegative.

This clone was counted once. The J gene is TRBJ2-2, the V gene TRBV5-1; D could derive from TRBD1 or TRBD2 (5 bases each). With 4 bases removed from V and 6 bases from J, the gap between germline ends came to 10 bases. This CDR3 comprises 13 residues. CDR1 SGHRS and CDR2 YFSETQ come from the germline V gene. In DNA form, the CDR3 reads TGCGCCAGCAGCCTCCTGGGGGCCGGGGAGCTGTTTTTT. The encoded protein is CASSLLGAGELFF. The full variable domain, with the rest looked up from reference TRBV5-1 and TRBJ2-2, is KAGVTQTPRYLIKTRGQQVTLSCSPISGHRSVSWYQQTPGQGLQFLFEYFSETQRNKGNFPGRFSGRQFSNSRSEMNVSTLELGDSALYLCASSLLGAGELFFGEGSRLTVL.

The chain couples TRBV18 to TRBJ2-7, with a possible D match to TRBD2 (5 bases). The CDR3 is 14 amino acids. With 6 bases removed from V and 2 bases from J, the gap between germline ends came to 14 bases. Germline loops: CDR1 KGHSH, CDR2 LQKENI. Here the CDR3 DNA reads TGTGCCAGCTCCCCGAGCGGCAGTACCTACGAGCAGTACTTC. Translation: CASSPSGSTYEQYF.

The rearrangement joins TRBV7-2 to TRBJ1-1; 9 bases line up with TRBD1. The V and J ends lost 3 bases and 1 base, in that order; junction bases with no gene match: 0. This CDR3 is built from 14 residues. Germline-derived CDR1 and CDR2 are SGHTA and FQGNSA. The CDR3 nucleotides read TGTGCCAGCAGCTTGGACAGGGGGAACACTGAAGCTTTCTTT. It codes for CASSLDRGNTEAFF.

J is TRBJ2-7 and V is TRBV7-9; maybe TRBD2 (5 bases). Trimming took off 0 bases at V and 3 bases at J, with 9 bases between the two ends. The CDR3 covers 14 residues. The germline V gene encodes CDR1 SEHNR and CDR2 FQNEAQ (reference sequence). CDR3 DNA sequence: TGTGCCAGCAGCTTAGCTGCGGGCCGCTACGAGCAGTACTTC. It yields the protein CASSLAAGRYEQYF.

V is TRBV5-1 and J is TRBJ2-5; D ambiguous. CDR1 and CDR2 (germline): SGHRS, YFSETQ. CDR3 length: 13 amino acids. The V end lost 7 bases, the J end lost 1 base, and 11 bases lay between the germline ends. CDR3 loop: CASFILGQETQYF. The CDR3 region has the DNA TGCGCCAGCTTCATCCTAGGCCAAGAGACCCAGTACTTC.

The CDR3 protein is CASSLEGRTEAFF. The CDR3 nucleotides are TGTGCCAGCAGCTTGGAGGGGAGGACTGAAGCTTTCTTT. The chain recombines TRBV5-5 with TRBJ1-1; a possible D gene is TRBD1 (5 bases). CDR1 is SGHKS and CDR2 is YYEKEE in the germline V gene (reference sequence). CDR3 length: 13 residues. With 0 bases removed from V and 5 bases from J, the gap between germline ends came to 8 bases.

In DNA form, the CDR3 reads TGCGCCAGCAGCTTGGGAGCTCCGGGACAGGGGGCAGCGGCTTTCTTT. It encodes CASSLGAPGQGAAAFF. This chain connects TRBV5-1 to TRBJ1-1, with 12 bases lining up with TRBD1. Trimming took 0 bases from V and 11 from J; bases not matched to a gene: 11. This CDR3 is 16 amino acids long. The germline CDR1 and CDR2 sequences are SGHRS and YFSETQ. Based on the CDR3 plus reference TRBV5-1 and TRBJ1-1, the full variable domain is KAGVTQTPRYLIKTRGQQVTLSCSPISGHRSVSWYQQTPGQGLQFLFEYFSETQRNKGNFPGRFSGRQFSNSRSEMNVSTLELGDSALYLCASSLGAPGQGAAAFFGQGTRLTVV.

This chain joins TRBV4-1 and TRBJ2-5, with 12 nucleotides matching TRBD1. Germline V lookup: CDR1 MGHRA, CDR2 YSYEKL. The CDR3 extends over 15 amino acids. The junction had 5 bases not matched to a gene; V was cut back by 4 bases and J by 5 bases. The CDR3 sequence is CASSPRDRGQETQYF. CDR3 nucleotides: TGCGCCAGCAGCCCCCGGGACAGGGGGCAGGAGACCCAGTACTTC.

The CDR3 protein is CASSAGHYGYTF. The CDR3 DNA sequence: TGTGCCAGCAGTGCCGGACATTATGGCTACACCTTC. This chain links TRBV6-5 with TRBJ1-2, with D maybe TRBD1 (5 bases). Germline V gives CDR1 MNHEY, CDR2 SVGAGI. This CDR3 is built from 12 residues. V lost 5 bases and J lost 5, with 9 bases in between.

J is TRBJ2-4 and V is TRBV5-1; D remains unclear. Trimming took 7 bases from V and 6 from J, leaving 8 bases between them. The CDR3 sequence is 11 residues long. CDR1 is SGHRS and CDR2 is YFSETQ in the germline V gene. The CDR3 DNA is TGCGCCAGCCATGCCGGAAACATTCAGTACTTC. Its protein is CASHAGNIQYF.

In its sample, this clone was seen once. The CDR3 here is CASISSGTNEQFF. CDR3 bases: TGCGCCAGCATTTCCTCAGGGACCAATGAGCAGTTCTTC. The chain recombines TRBV10-2 with TRBJ2-1; D is tentatively TRBD1 or TRBD2 (5 bases each). Germline V gene sequence: CDR1 WSHSY, CDR2 SAAADI. The CDR3 runs to 13 residues. The V gene lost 7 bases and the J gene lost 6 bases, with 13 bases spanning the gap.

This clone showed up just a few times. The chain links TRBV30 to TRBJ1-1; no clear D. The germline V gene has CDR1 GTSNPN and CDR2 SVGIG (reference sequence). Between the trimmed V and J ends, which lost 4 bases and 2 bases, there was a span of 5 bases. The CDR3 consists of 11 residues. The CDR3 loop reads CAWNENTEAFF. The CDR3 DNA sequence: TGTGCCTGGAACGAAAACACTGAAGCTTTCTTT.

This chain uses TRBV6-6 with TRBJ2-7; no clear D gene. This CDR3 comprises 12 residues. V gave up 8 bases and J gave up 3 bases, with 11 bases separating them. Germline assignment: CDR1 MNHNY and CDR2 SVGAGI (reference sequence). The CDR3 nucleotides read TGTGCCAGCCGACACGTGGGCTACGAGCAGTACGTC. Protein sequence: CASRHVGYEQYV.

The table lists this clone with a count of one. The V call is TRBV18, the J call TRBJ2-2; the match to TRBD1 covers 7 bases. Unmatched junction bases numbered 4, after V lost 3 bases and J lost 0 bases. The CDR3 extends over 16 amino acids. The germline V gene encodes CDR1 KGHSH and CDR2 LQKENI. The CDR3 DNA sequence: TGTGCCAGCTCACCTAGACAGGGATCGAACACCGGGGAGCTGTTTTTT. This translates into CASSPRQGSNTGELFF.

The rearrangement joins TRBV28 to TRBJ1-5, with a weak D call TRBD1 (5 bases). CDR1 and CDR2 from the germline V gene are MDHEN and SYDVKM. This CDR3 spans 15 amino acids. V shed 7 bases and J shed 6 bases, with 19 bases lying between them. CDR3 loop: CASTYRREWSQPQHF. In nucleotides, the CDR3 is TGTGCCAGCACTTACCGCAGGGAGTGGAGTCAGCCCCAGCATTTT.

The chain has TRBV7-8 and TRBJ2-5; 7 bases line up with TRBD1. This CDR3 contains 15 residues. Germline V gives CDR1 SGHVS, CDR2 FQNEAQ. J was trimmed by 5 bases and V by 1 base; bases with no gene match: 7. CDR3 region: CASSLVYQGDETQYF. The CDR3 region has the DNA TGTGCCAGCAGCTTAGTATACCAGGGGGATGAGACCCAGTACTTC.

The chain uses TRBV2 and TRBJ1-2; 7 nucleotides agree with TRBD1. This CDR3 has 14 residues. Germline V gene sequence: CDR1 SNHLY, CDR2 FYNNEI. J lost 6 bases, V lost 6 bases, and 10 bases had no gene match. In nucleotides, the CDR3 is TGTGCCAGCAGCGGATCGACAGGGATCGATGGCTACACCTTC. It encodes CASSGSTGIDGYTF.

The chain is built from TRBV6-6 and TRBJ1-5; the D is unclear. This CDR3 has 15 residues. V lost 2 bases and J 0 bases, leaving 8 bases between the germline ends. Per the germline V gene, CDR1 is MNHNY and CDR2 is SVGAGI (reference sequence). This CDR3 reads CASSYPHDSNQPQHF. The CDR3 bases are TGTGCCAGCAGTTACCCCCACGATAGCAATCAGCCCCAGCATTTT.

This rearrangement joins TRBV19 to TRBJ2-7; 11 bases are a match to TRBD2. Unmatched junction bases numbered 2, after V lost 8 bases and J lost 2 bases. The V gene's germline CDR1 is LNHDA and CDR2 SQIVND (reference sequence). This CDR3 spans 13 amino acids. In DNA form, the CDR3 reads TGTGCCAGTGGGACTAGCGGAACCTACGAGCAGTACTTC. Translated, it gives CASGTSGTYEQYF.

The V gene is TRBV5-6, the J gene TRBJ2-1, with 14 bases matching TRBD2. The CDR3 is 15 amino acids. Looked up from germline, CDR1 is SGHDT and CDR2 is YYEEEE. The J segment lost 5 bases and the V segment lost 4 bases, leaving 2 bases of the junction unmatched. The CDR3 coding sequence is TGTGCCAGCAGCCTGGGACTAGCGGGGGACAATGAGCAGTTCTTC. This encodes CASSLGLAGDNEQFF.

This clone was recorded once. V is TRBV11-2 and J is TRBJ2-5; TRBD2 matches 7 bases. The V segment lost 5 bases and the J segment 1 base; nucleotides outside the gene matches: 7. The CDR3 totals 15 residues. In germline, CDR1 is SGHAT, CDR2 FQNNGV. CDR3 sequence (DNA): TGTGCCAGCAGCCCGAGACTAGCCAGCCAAGAGACCCAGTACTTC. Protein: CASSPRLASQETQYF.

This clone has a single count. The gene calls are TRBV7-9 and TRBJ1-6; 9 nucleotides align to TRBD1. The germline gives CDR1 SEHNR, CDR2 FQNEAQ (reference sequence). V dropped 6 bases and J dropped 7; count of bases not matched to a gene: 7. The CDR3 loop spans 15 amino acids. CDR3 region: CASSGQGNRNSPLHF. The CDR3 DNA is TGTGCCAGCAGTGGACAGGGGAATAGGAATTCACCCCTCCACTTT.

This chain links TRBV7-6 with TRBJ2-2; 7 bases fit TRBD2. V gave up 0 bases and J gave up 7 bases; unmatched junction bases: 8. Looked up from germline, CDR1 is SGHVS and CDR2 is FNYEAQ. The CDR3 contains 16 residues. The DNA for the CDR3 is TGTGCCAGCAGCTTAGCGGGACTACCAACCATCGGGGAGCTGTTTTTT. Amino acid sequence: CASSLAGLPTIGELFF.

This clone showed up just once. V usage is TRBV7-9 and J usage is TRBJ2-2, with D possibly matching TRBD1 (5 bases). The CDR3 length is 17 residues. Germline V CDR1 and CDR2: SEHNR, FQNEAQ (reference sequence). Trimming pared 3 bases from V and 0 bases from J, leaving 14 bases between. CDR3 nucleotides: TGTGCCAGCAGCTTCGTCCCGGGCAGGGCGAACACCGGGGAGCTGTTTTTT. Amino acids: CASSFVPGRANTGELFF.

V is TRBV28 and J is TRBJ1-1; possibly TRBD1 for D (5 bases). This CDR3 region has 13 residues. The V end was cut by 5 bases, the J end by 6 bases, with 13 bases between. The V gene's germline CDR1 is MDHEN and CDR2 SYDVKM. The CDR3 nucleotides read TGTGCCAGCAGTCCTGGGGGGAGGCCTGAAGCTTTCTTT. Protein product: CASSPGGRPEAFF. The full variable domain, its missing parts supplied by reference TRBV28 and TRBJ1-1, is DVKVTQSSRYLVKRTGEKVFLECVQDMDHENMFWYRQDPGLGLRLIYFSYDVKMKEKGDIPEGYSVSREKKERFSLILESASTNQTSMYLCASSPGGRPEAFFGQGTRLTVV.

The genes are TRBV7-6 and TRBJ2-3; D uncertain. From germline, CDR1 is SGHVS and CDR2 FNYEAQ. V lost 3 bases, J lost 6 bases, and 10 bases lay in between. This CDR3 is built from 13 residues. CDR3 DNA: TGTGCCAGCAGCTTGTCCCACAGTGATACGCAGTATTTT. Protein sequence: CASSLSHSDTQYF.

The rearrangement joins TRBV5-1 to TRBJ1-2; tentative D call: TRBD1 (5 bases). V was shortened by 4 bases and J by 3 bases, with 16 bases between the two germline ends. The V gene's germline CDR1 is SGHRS and CDR2 YFSETQ. The CDR3 spans 15 residues. The CDR3 reads CASSPDSGADYGYTF. The CDR3 DNA sequence: TGCGCCAGCAGCCCAGACTCCGGGGCGGACTATGGCTACACCTTC. Full variable domain (outside the CDR3, taken from reference TRBV5-1 and TRBJ1-2): KAGVTQTPRYLIKTRGQQVTLSCSPISGHRSVSWYQQTPGQGLQFLFEYFSETQRNKGNFPGRFSGRQFSNSRSEMNVSTLELGDSALYLCASSPDSGADYGYTFGSGTRLTVV.

J is TRBJ2-3 and V is TRBV4-2; TRBD1 or TRBD2 may be the D gene (5 bases each). In germline, CDR1 is LGHNA, CDR2 YNFKEQ. Trimming pared 4 bases from V and 2 bases from J, leaving 16 bases between. The CDR3 is 16 amino acids. The CDR3 sequence: CASSPTTGLDTDTQYF. For the CDR3, the DNA is TGTGCCAGCAGCCCTACGACGGGGCTGGACACAGATACGCAGTATTTT.

The V call is TRBV6-1, the J call TRBJ1-3, with D unclear. The CDR3 sequence is 15 residues long. The ends were cut back, 7 bases at V and 2 bases at J, with 15 bases in the middle. Germline CDR1 and CDR2: MNHNS and SASEGT. The CDR3 loop reads CASTTVSLAGNTIYF. CDR3 sequence (DNA): TGTGCCAGCACCACCGTGTCCCTGGCTGGAAACACCATATATTTT.

The V call is TRBV9, the J call TRBJ2-3, with 8 bases identical to TRBD2. In germline, CDR1 is SGDLS, CDR2 YYNGEE. This CDR3 contains 16 residues. With 0 bases clipped from V and 3 bases from J, the junction kept 6 bases outside the gene matches. CDR3 bases: TGTGCCAGCAGCGTAGTAGGCGGGGGGACGACAGATACGCAGTATTTT. The encoded protein is CASSVVGGGTTDTQYF.